This T cell receptor beta chain was captured by sequencing in a study of Ad26.COV2.S vaccination and SARS-CoV-2 variants (dated by TCRdb to the early 2020s). With respect to the entire study: Sequencing of the TCRbeta repertoire served to evaluate the specificity and breadth of SARS-CoV-2-reactive T cell receptors following Ad26.COV2.S vaccination. A total of 32 samples were included in the TCR-sequenced set, comprising 19 Ad26.COV2.S vaccine recipients, 5 placebo recipients and 8 SARS-CoV-2 convalescent individuals. The study at large found these results: It was noted by the authors that total T cell responses may have been underestimated by the TCR breadth and depth analyses. Ad26.COV2.S recipients had higher spike-specific TCR breadth than placebo recipients (P = 0.0014). Vaccine and placebo recipients had similar non-spike TCR breadth, a finding consistent with the vaccine containing only spike. After vaccination, substantial breadth of spike-specific CD8+ and CD4+ T cell responses was reported.

A remark on this clone: Which antigen it targets is not known. There are no base qualities to consult, and no much larger clone falls within one base.

CDR1 and CDR2 are read off the germline V gene as SGDLS and YYNGEE. The junction shows trimming of 0 bases on V and 6 bases on J, plus 10 bases between the germline ends. The CDR3 starts with the cysteine, ends with the phenylalanine, and has 14 residues. The read is trimmed to its CDR3 DNA, 42 bases read in frame from base 1. TCRbeta CDR3 regions were sequenced with the immunoSEQ Assay. After extraction, genomic DNA underwent amplification by bias-controlled multiplex PCR, followed by high-throughput sequencing. In the authors' own workflow: Collapsing and filtering of sequences were performed to quantify the absolute abundance of each unique TCRbeta CDR3 region. Usable DNA was measured by amplifying reference genes present in all nucleated cells, and TCRbeta template counts were normalized to that usable DNA to estimate T cell fraction. Repertoire TCRs were annotated as SARS-CoV-2-specific when V gene, CDR3 amino acid sequence and J gene were exactly matched to a known reactive TCR set. MIRA supplied the reference SARS-CoV-2 TCR set, which was filtered for enrichment in COVID-19-positive ImmuneCODE repertoires so that public or cross-reactive TCRs were removed. Drawing on the MIRA antigens, annotated TCRs were analysed further at the level of specific ORF or position within ORF. Breadth was defined as the number of annotated unique rearrangements divided by the total number of unique productive rearrangements, and depth was defined as the summed frequency of the annotated unique rearrangements. Two-sided Wilcoxon rank-sum tests were used to compare TCR breadth between groups. The source is immuneACCESS, and TCRdb retained only in-frame sequences with V and J called. Part of the clones is not carried over; for the studies checked, unresolved V genes explain less than half of this, and the remainder is unexplained. D and trimming were read from the DNA, whereas the V and J calls and clone size are those reported in that table. This sample lists about 94,000 clones; more than 70% were detected once. The ten largest clones capture 16% of the sample.

Explained via the paper, the time point label denotes: individuals recovered from natural SARS-CoV-2 infection. This receptor chain uses TRBV9 and TRBJ2-1; D gene: possibly TRBD2, on 5 matching bases. The sequenced sample was peripheral blood, obtained after recovery from COVID-19. This receptor was obtained from a human donor who had recovered from COVID-19. The nucleotide sequence is given as TGTGCCAGCAGCGTAGTCGCGGCGGGCAATGAGCAGTTCTTC. The translation is CASSVVAAGNEQFF.